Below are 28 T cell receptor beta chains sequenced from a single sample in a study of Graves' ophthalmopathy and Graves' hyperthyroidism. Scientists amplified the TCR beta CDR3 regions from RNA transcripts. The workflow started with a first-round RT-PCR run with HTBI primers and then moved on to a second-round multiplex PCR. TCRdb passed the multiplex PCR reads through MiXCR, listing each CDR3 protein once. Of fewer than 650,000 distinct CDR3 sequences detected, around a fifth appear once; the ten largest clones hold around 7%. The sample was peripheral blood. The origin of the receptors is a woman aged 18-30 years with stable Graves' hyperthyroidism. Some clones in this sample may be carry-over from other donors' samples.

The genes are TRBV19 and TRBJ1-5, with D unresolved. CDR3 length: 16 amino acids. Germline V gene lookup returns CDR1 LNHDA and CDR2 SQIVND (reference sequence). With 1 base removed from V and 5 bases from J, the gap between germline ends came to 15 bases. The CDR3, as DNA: TGTGCCAGTAGTATAGGAGGTTCTAGGGTGGATCAGCCCCAGCATTTT. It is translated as CASSIGGSRVDQPQHF.

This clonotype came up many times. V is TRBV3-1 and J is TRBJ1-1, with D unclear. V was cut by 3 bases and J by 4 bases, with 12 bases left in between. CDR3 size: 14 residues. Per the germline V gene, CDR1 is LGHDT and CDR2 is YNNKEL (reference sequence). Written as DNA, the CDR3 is TGTGCCAGCAGCCAGGGGTCCTCTGTCACTGAAGCTTTCTTT. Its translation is CASSQGSSVTEAFF.

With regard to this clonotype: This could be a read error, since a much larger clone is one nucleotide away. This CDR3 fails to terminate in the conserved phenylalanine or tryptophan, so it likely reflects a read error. This CDR3 reads CASSHRDNYGYTV. Written as DNA, the CDR3 is TGTGCCAGCAGCCACCGGGACAACTATGGCTACACCGTC. The rearrangement links TRBV12-3 or TRBV12-4 to TRBJ1-2; D might be TRBD1 (5 bases). CDR3 length equals 13 residues. V lost 6 bases and J 2 bases, leaving 10 bases between the germline ends.

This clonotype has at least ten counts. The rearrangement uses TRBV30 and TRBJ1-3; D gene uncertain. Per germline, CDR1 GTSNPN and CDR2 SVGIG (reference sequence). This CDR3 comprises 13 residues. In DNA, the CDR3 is TGTGCTCTGGAACCGGACTCTGGAAACACCATATATTTT. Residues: CALEPDSGNTIYF.

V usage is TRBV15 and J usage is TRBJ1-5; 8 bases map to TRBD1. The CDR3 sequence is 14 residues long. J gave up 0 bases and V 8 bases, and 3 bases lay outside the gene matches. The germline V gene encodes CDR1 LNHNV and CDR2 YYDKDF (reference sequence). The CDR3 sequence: CATWTGSSNQPQHF. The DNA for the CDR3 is TGTGCCACCTGGACAGGGTCTAGCAATCAGCCCCAGCATTTT.

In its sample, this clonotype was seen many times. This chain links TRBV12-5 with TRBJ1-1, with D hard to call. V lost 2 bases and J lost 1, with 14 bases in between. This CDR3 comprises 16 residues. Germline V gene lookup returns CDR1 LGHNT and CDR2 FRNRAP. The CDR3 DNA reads TGTGCTAGTGGTTTGCCTCAGGACTTTCCGAACACTGAAGCTTTCTTT. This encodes CASGLPQDFPNTEAFF.

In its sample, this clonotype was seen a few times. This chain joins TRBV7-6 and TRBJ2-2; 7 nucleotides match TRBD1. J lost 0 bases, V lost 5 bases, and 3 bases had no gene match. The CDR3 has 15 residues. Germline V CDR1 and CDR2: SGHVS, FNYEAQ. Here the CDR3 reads CASSLRGPNTGELFF. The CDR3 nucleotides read TGTGCCAGCAGCCTTAGGGGGCCGAACACCGGGGAGCTGTTTTTT.

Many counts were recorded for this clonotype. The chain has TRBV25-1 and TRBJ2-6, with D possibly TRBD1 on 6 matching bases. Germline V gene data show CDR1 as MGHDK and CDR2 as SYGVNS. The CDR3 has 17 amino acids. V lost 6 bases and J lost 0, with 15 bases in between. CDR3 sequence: CASSTGTKSSGANVLTF. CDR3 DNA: TGTGCCAGCAGCACCGGGACAAAGAGCTCTGGGGCCAACGTCCTGACTTTC.

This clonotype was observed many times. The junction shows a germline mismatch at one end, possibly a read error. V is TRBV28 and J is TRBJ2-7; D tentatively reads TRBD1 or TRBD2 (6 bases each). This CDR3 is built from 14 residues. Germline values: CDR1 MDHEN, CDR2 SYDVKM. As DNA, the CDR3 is TGTGCCAGCATTTTAGGGGGAGGTGAATACGAGCAGTACTTC. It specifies CASILGGGEYEQYF.

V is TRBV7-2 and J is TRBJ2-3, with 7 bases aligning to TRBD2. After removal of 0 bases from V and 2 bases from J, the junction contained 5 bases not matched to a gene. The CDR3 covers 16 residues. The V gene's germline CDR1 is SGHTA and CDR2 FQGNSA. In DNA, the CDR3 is TGTGCCAGCAGCTTAGCAGGCGGGAGTAACACAGATACGCAGTATTTT. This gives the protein CASSLAGGSNTDTQYF.

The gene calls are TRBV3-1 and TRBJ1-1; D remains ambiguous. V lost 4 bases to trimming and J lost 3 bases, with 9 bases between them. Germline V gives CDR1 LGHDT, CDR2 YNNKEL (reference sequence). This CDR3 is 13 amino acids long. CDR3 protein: CASSRPPDTEAFF. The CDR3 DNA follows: TGTGCCAGCAGCCGACCCCCGGACACTGAAGCTTTCTTT. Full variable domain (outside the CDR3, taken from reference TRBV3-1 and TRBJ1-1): DTAVSQTPKYLVTQMGNDKSIKCEQNLGHDTMYWYKQDSKKFLKIMFSYNNKELIINETVPNRFSPKSPDKAHLNLHINSLELGDSAVYFCASSRPPDTEAFFGQGTRLTVV.

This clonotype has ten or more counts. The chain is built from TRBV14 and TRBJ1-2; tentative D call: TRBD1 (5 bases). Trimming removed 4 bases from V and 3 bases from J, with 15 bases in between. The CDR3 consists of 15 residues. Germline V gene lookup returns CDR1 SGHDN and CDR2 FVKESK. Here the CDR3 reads CASSPIYGHDYGYTF. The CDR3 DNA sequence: TGTGCCAGCAGCCCGATTTACGGACACGACTATGGCTACACCTTC.

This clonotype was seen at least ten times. The CDR3 reads CSASHVVGFYGYTF. In nucleotides, the CDR3 is TGCAGTGCTAGTCATGTGGTAGGGTTCTATGGCTACACCTTC. The gene calls are TRBV20-1 and TRBJ1-2; D ambiguous. This CDR3 has 14 residues. V was shortened by 3 bases and J by 4 bases, with 15 bases between the two germline ends. The germline V gene has CDR1 DFQATT and CDR2 SNEGSKA (reference sequence).

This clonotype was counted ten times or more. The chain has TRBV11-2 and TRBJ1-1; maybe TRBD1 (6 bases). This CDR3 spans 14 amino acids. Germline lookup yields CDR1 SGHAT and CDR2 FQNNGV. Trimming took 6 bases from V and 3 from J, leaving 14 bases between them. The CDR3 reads CASSSDSGYTEAFF. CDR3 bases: TGTGCCAGCAGTTCGGACAGCGGATACACTGAAGCTTTCTTT.

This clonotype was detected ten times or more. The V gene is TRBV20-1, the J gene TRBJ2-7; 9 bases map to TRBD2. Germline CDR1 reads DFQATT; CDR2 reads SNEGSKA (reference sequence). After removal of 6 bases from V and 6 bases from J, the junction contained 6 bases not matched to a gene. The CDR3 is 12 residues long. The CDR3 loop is CSAKREVSEQYF. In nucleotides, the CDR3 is TGCAGTGCGAAGCGGGAGGTCAGCGAGCAGTACTTC.

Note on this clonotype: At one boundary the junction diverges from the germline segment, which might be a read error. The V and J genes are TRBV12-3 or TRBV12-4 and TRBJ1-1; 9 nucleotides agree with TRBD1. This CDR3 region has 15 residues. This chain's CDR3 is CASSSPGQGISEACF. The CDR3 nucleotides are TGTGCCAGCAGCTCCCCGGGACAGGGAATTTCTGAAGCTTGCTTT.

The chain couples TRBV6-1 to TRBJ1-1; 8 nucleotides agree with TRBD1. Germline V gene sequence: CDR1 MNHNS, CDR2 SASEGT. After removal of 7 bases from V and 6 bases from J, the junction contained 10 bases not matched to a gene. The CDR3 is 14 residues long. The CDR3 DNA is TGTGCCAGCATCCCACAGGGGGAAGGAGCTGAAGCTTTCTTT. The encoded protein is CASIPQGEGAEAFF.

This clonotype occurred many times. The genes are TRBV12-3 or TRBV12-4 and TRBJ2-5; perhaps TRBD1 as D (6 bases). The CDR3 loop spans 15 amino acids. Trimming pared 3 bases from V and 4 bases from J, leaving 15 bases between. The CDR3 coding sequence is TGTGCCAGCAGTTTTGGCAGGCTGACAGGAGAGACCCAGTACTTC. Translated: CASSFGRLTGETQYF.

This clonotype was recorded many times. As DNA, the CDR3 is TGCGCCAGCAGCTTGGAGGGCGCGGGCTATGGCTACACCTTC. This codes for CASSLEGAGYGYTF. This chain uses TRBV5-1 with TRBJ1-2; unclear D gene. Between the trimmed V and J ends, which lost 0 bases and 4 bases, there was a span of 10 bases. In germline, CDR1 is SGHRS, CDR2 YFSETQ. The CDR3 consists of 14 residues.

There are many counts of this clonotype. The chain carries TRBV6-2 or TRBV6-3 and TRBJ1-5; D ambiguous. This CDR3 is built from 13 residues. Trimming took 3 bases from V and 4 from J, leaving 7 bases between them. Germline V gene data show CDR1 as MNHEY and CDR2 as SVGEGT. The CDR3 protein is CASSYDVNQPQHF. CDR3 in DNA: TGTGCCAGCAGTTATGATGTAAATCAGCCCCAGCATTTT.

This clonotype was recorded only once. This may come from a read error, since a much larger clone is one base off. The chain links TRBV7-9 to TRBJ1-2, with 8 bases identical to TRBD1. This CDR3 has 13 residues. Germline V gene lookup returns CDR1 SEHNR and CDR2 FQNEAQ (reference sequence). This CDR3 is CANSARTGGGYTF. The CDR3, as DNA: TGTGCCAACAGCGCCCGCACAGGGGGTGGCTACACCTTC.

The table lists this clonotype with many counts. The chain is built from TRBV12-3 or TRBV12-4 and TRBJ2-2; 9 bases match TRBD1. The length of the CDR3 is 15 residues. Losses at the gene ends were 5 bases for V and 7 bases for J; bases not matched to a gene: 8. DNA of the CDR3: TGTGCCAGCAGTCTGGACAGGGGTTCGGTCGGGGAGCTGTTTTTT. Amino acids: CASSLDRGSVGELFF.

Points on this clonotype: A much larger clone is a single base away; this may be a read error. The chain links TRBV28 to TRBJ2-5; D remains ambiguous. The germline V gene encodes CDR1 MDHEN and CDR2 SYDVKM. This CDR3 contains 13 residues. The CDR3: CASSFPLKETKYF. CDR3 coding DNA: TGTGCCAGCAGTTTCCCCCTTAAAGAGACCAAGTACTTC.

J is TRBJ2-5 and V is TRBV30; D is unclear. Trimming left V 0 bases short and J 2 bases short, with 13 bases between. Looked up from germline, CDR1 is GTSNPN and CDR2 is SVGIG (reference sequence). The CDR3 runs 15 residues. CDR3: CAWSVMSGSQETQYF. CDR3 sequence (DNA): TGTGCCTGGAGTGTAATGTCGGGTTCTCAAGAGACCCAGTACTTC.

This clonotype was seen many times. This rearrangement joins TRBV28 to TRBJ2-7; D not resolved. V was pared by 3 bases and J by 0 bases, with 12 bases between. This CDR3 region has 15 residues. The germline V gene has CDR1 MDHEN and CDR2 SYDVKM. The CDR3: CASSLPAVSSYEQYF. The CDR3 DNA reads TGTGCCAGCAGTTTGCCCGCAGTTAGCTCCTACGAGCAGTACTTC.

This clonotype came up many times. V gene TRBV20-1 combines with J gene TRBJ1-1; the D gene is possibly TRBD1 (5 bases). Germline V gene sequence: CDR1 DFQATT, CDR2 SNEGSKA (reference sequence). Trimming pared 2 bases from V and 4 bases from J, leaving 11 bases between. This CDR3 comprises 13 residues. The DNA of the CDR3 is TGCAGTGCTAGAAAGGTGCAGGGCACTGAAGCTTTCTTT. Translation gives CSARKVQGTEAFF.

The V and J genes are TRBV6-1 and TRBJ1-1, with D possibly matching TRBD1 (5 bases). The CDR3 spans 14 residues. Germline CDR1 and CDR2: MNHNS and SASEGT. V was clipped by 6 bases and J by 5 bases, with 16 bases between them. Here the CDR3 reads CASSETRDGTEAFF. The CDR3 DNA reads TGTGCCAGCAGCGAAACGAGGGACGGAACTGAAGCTTTCTTT.

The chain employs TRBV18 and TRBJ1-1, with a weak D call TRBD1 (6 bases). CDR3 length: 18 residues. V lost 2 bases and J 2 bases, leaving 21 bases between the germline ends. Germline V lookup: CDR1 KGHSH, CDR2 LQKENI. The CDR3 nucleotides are TGTGCCAGCTCACCATTCTTCGTCAGGGGACGCTCAAACACTGAAGCTTTCTTT. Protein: CASSPFFVRGRSNTEAFF. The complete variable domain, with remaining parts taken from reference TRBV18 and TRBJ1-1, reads NAGVMQNPRHLVRRRGQEARLRCSPMKGHSHVYWYRQLPEEGLKFMVYLQKENIIDESGMPKERFSAEFPKEGPSILRIQQVVRGDSAAYFCASSPFFVRGRSNTEAFFGQGTRLTVV.